These T cell receptor beta chains were read from a single sample in a study of blood T cell repertoires in COVID-19. The data were produced by immunoSEQ multiplex PCR, yet TCRdb's version contains in-frame clones alone and is incomplete. This table has 250,000 to 300,000 clones, around 80% appearing once. The sample comprised PBMCs or T cells enriched from blood (not recorded which). These receptors originate from a man aged 25-45 years with acute COVID-19. Both conserved end residues are trimmed from each CDR3. A D gene is named only where the DNA matches it firmly.

>TRBV29-1|11|TRBD1|TRBJ1-1
SVWTGPNTEAF
>TRBV5-4|13|NA|TRBJ1-6
ASSLQGGSNSPLH
>TRBV6-4|13|TRBD2|TRBJ2-3
ASSDLAGGTDTQY
>TRBV7-3|12|NA|TRBJ2-3
ASSLRTSTDTQY
>TRBV4-3|13|NA|TRBJ1-4
ASSLTGATNEKLF
>TRBV7-9|12|NA|TRBJ2-5
ASSQMAGPETQY
>TRBV25-1|13|NA|TRBJ1-6
ASSGPSTSNSPLH
>TRBV28|12|TRBD1|TRBJ2-1
ASSLGTGNNEQF
>TRBV7-8|15|NA|TRBJ1-6
ASSLDAGNSYNSPLH
>TRBV9|13|NA|TRBJ1-6
ASSVADRRDSPLH
>TRBV5-5|14|NA|TRBJ1-3
ASSLDRALAGNTIY
>TRBV3-1/TRBV3-2|13|NA|TRBJ1-4
ASSQDSRANEKLF
>TRBV6-5|13|NA|TRBJ1-1
ASSYRGGRNTEAF
>TRBV27|13|NA|TRBJ1-2
ASHPVGQKNYGYT
>TRBV3-1/TRBV3-2|15|NA|TRBJ1-4
ASSQELFQGRGEKLF
>TRBV14|12|TRBD1|TRBJ2-1
ASSRDRPGNEQF
>TRBV12-3/TRBV12-4|11|TRBD1|TRBJ1-3
ASSGQGANTIY
>TRBV27|14|NA|TRBJ1-4
ASSLRGPATNEKLF
>TRBV27|10|NA|TRBJ2-2
ASSFSAGELF
>TRBV7-2|12|NA|TRBJ1-5
ASSYGRENQPQH
>TRBV9|13|TRBD1|TRBJ2-1
ASSAQGVGDNEQF
>TRBV18|9|NA|TRBJ1-5
ASSEDQPQH
>TRBV4-3|14|TRBD2|TRBJ2-1
ASSQVRLAGVGEQF
>TRBV7-8|11|NA|TRBJ2-5
ASSLIGQGTQY
>TRBV5-4|12|NA|TRBJ1-4
ASSFTRGSEKLF